This T cell receptor (beta chain) was sequenced in a study of long-term antiretroviral therapy in people with HIV. Study-wide points: ART-treated samples gained diversity yet remained below transplant donor controls.

The germline V gene has CDR1 SEHNR and CDR2 FQNEAQ (reference sequence). The CDR3 is 12 amino acids. V was cut by 2 bases and J by 2 bases, with 4 bases left in between. A word on this clone: The antigen is undetermined.

The libraries were made with immunoSEQ v3.0 at survey level. Some clones are missing from TCRdb's copy, which holds only in-frame ones; the method was immunoSEQ multiplex PCR. The data show some 17,000 clones, with roughly four fifths seen just once and approximately 8.4% held by the top ten. The sample here was unsorted PBMCs, taken 0.1 years after starting antiretroviral therapy. The receptor's source is a young man with HIV. This sequence joins TRBV7-9 and TRBJ2-7; D is ambiguous. In DNA, the CDR3 is TGTGCCAGCAGCTTACGGCCCTACGAGCAGTACTTC. Its translation is CASSLRPYEQYF. Based on the CDR3 plus reference TRBV7-9 and TRBJ2-7, the full variable domain is DTGVSQNPRHKITKRGQNVTFRCDPISEHNRLYWYRQTLGQGPEFLTYFQNEAQLEKSRLLSDRFSAERPKGSFSTLEIQRTEQGDSAMYLCASSLRPYEQYFGPGTRLTVT.